This TCR beta chain derives from a study of radiotherapy plus CTLA-4 blockade in lung cancer. Findings and caveats of the study: In blood, after radiotherapy plus ipilimumab, tumor-derived TCR clones expanded.

Patients with chemo-refractory metastatic non-small-cell lung cancer received focal radiation plus CTLA-4 blockade with ipilimumab. A remark on this clone: Antigen: not known.

V trimming: 5 bases; J trimming: 1 base; junction bases outside the gene matches: 1. CDR1 and CDR2 (germline): SEHNR, FQNEAQ (reference sequence). This CDR3 is built from 15 residues. Libraries were prepared by immunoSEQ multiplex PCR; TCRdb keeps only in-frame clonotypes and omits some of them. Of tens of thousands of clones detected, around four fifths appear once; the ten largest clones hold around 5.1%. This specimen was peripheral blood, taken from a patient treated with radiotherapy plus ipilimumab. The chain couples TRBV7-9 to TRBJ2-2; TRBD1 matches 10 bases. The receptor's source is a human donor with non-small cell lung cancer whose response to radiotherapy plus ipilimumab could not be evaluated. CDR3 nucleotide sequence: TGTGCCAGCAGCCGGGACAGGGGGAACACCGGGGAGCTGTTTTTT. Translating gives CASSRDRGNTGELFF.